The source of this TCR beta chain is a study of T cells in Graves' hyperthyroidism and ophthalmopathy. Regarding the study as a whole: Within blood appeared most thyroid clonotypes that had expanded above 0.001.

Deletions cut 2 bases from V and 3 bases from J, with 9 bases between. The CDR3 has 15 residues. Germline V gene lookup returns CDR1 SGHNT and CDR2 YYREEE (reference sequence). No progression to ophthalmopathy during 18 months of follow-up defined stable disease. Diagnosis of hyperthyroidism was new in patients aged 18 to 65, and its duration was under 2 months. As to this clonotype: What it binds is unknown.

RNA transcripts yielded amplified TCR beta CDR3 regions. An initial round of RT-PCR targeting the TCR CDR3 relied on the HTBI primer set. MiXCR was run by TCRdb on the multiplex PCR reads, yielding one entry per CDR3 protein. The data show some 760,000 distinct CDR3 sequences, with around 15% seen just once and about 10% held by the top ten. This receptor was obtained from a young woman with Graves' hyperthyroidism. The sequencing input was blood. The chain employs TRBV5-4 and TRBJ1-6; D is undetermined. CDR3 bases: TGTGCCAGCAGCTTTGGTCAGCTCTATAATTCACCCCTCCACTTT. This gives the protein CASSFGQLYNSPLHF.